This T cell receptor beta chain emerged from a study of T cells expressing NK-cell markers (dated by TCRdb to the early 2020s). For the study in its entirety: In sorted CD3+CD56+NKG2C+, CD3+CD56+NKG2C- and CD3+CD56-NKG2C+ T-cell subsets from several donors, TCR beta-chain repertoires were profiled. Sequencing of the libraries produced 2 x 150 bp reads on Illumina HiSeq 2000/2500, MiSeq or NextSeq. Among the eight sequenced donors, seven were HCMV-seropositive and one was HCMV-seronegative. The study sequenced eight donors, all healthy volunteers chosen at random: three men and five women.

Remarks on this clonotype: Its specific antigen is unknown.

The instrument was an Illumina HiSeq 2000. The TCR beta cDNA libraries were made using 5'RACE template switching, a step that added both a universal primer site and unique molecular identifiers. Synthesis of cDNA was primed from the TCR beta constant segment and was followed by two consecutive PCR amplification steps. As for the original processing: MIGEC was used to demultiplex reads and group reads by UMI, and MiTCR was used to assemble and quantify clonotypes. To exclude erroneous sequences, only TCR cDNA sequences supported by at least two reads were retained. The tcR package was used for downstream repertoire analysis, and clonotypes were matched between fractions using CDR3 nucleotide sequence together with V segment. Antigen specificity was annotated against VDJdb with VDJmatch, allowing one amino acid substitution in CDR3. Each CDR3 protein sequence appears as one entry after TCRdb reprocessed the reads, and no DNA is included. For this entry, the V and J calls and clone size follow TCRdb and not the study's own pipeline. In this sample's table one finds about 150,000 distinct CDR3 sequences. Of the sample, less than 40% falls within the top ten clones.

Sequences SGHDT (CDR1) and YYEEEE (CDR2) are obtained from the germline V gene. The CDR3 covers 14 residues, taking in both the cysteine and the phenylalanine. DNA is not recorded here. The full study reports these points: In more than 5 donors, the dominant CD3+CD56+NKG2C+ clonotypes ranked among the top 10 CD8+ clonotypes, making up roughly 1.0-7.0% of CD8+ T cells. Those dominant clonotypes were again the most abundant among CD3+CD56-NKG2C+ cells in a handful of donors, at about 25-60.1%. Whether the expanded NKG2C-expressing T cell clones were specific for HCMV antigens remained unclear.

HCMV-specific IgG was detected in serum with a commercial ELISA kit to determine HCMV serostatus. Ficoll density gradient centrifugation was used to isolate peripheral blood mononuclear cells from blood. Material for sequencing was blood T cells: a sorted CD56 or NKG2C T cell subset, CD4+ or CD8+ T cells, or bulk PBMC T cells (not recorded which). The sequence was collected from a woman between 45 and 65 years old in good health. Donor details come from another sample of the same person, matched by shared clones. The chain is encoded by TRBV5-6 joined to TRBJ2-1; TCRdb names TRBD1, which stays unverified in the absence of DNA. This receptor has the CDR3 CASSSLVREPEQFF.